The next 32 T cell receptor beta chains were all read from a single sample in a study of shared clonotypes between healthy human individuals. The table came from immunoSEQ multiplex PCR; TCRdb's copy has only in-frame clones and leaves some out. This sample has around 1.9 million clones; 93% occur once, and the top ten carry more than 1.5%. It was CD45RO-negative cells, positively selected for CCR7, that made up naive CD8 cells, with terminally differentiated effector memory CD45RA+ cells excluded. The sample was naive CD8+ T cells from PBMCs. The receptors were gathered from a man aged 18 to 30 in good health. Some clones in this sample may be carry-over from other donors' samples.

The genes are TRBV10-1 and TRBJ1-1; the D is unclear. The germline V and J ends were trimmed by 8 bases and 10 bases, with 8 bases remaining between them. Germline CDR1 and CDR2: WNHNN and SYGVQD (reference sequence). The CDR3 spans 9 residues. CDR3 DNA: TGCGCCAGCCCCACGGGAGCTTTCTTT. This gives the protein CASPTGAFF.

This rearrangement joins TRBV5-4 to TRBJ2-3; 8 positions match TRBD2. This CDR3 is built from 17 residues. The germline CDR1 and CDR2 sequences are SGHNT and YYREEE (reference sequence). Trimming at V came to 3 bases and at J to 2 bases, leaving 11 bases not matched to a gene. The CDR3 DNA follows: TGTGCCAGCAGCTCCTCTGGGCGGGAGGTCATCACAGATACGCAGTATTTT. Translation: CASSSSGREVITDTQYF.

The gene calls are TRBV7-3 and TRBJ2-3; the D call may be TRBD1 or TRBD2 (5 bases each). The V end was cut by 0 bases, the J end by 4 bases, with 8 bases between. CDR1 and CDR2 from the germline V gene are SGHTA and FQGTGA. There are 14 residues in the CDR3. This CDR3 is CASSLTGDPDTQYF. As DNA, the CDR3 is TGTGCCAGCAGCTTAACGGGGGACCCAGATACGCAGTATTTT.

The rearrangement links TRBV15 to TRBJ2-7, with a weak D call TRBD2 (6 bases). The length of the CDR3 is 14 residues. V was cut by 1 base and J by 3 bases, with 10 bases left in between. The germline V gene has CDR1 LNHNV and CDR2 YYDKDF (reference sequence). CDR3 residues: CATSRVADYYEQYF. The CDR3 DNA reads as TGTGCCACCAGCAGAGTTGCGGACTACTACGAGCAGTACTTC.

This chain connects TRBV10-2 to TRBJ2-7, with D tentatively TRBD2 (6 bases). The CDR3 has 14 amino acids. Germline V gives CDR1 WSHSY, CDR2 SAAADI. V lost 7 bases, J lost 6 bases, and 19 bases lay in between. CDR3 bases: TGCGCCAGCACAAACCAGGCCCGGAGGGGCGAGCAGTACTTC. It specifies CASTNQARRGEQYF.

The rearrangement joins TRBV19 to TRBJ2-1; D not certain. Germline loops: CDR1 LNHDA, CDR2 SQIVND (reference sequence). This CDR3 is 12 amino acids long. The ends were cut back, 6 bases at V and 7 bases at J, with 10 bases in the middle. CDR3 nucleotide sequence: TGTGCCAGTAGCGGTCGAAAGAATGAGCAGTTCTTC. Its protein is CASSGRKNEQFF.

CDR3 sequence reads: CAGRGRDNEQFF. CDR3 coding DNA: TGTGCCGGGCGCGGGAGGGACAATGAGCAGTTCTTC. The chain is built from TRBV2 and TRBJ2-1; 9 nucleotides match TRBD2. Germline lookup yields CDR1 SNHLY and CDR2 FYNNEI. The CDR3 consists of 12 residues. V gave up 11 bases and J gave up 5 bases; unmatched junction bases: 4.

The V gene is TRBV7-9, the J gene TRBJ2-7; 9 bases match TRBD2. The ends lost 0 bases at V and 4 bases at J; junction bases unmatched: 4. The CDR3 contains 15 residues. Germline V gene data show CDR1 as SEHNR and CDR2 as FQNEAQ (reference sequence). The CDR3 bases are TGTGCCAGCAGCTTAGCATTAGCGGGAGAATACGAGCAGTACTTC. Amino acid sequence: CASSLALAGEYEQYF. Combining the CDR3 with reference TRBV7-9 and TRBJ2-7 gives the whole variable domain DTGVSQNPRHKITKRGQNVTFRCDPISEHNRLYWYRQTLGQGPEFLTYFQNEAQLEKSRLLSDRFSAERPKGSFSTLEIQRTEQGDSAMYLCASSLALAGEYEQYFGPGTRLTVT.

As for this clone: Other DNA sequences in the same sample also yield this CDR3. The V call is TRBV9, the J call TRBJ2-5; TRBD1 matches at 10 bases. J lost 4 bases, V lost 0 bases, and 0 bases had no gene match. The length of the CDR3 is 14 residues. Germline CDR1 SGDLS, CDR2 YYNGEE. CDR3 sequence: CASSVGDRGETQYF. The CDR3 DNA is TGTGCCAGCAGCGTAGGGGACAGGGGAGAGACCCAGTACTTC.

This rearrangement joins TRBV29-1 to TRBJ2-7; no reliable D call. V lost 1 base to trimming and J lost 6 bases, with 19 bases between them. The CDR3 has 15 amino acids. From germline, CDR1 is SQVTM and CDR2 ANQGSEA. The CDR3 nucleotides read TGCAGCGTTGAAGCCATCGGCTCCCCCTCAGGCGAGCAGTACTTC. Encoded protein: CSVEAIGSPSGEQYF.

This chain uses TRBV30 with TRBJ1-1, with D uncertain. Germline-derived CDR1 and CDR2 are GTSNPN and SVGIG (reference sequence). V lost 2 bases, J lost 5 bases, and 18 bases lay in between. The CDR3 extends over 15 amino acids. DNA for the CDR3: TGTGCCTGGAGTAGTCTCCCGGACGGGTGGACTGAAGCTTTCTTT. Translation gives CAWSSLPDGWTEAFF.

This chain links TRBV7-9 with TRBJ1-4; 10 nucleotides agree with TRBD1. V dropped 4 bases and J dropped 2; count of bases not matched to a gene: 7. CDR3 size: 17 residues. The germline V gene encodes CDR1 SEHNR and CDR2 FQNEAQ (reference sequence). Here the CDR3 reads CASSSTTGGPTNEKLFF. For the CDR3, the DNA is TGTGCCAGCAGCTCGACGACAGGGGGCCCGACTAATGAAAAACTGTTTTTT.

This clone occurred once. The CDR3 nucleotides read TGTGCCACCACCTTCGCCAGGGTTGGTTCCTACGAGCAGTACTTC. It is translated as CATTFARVGSYEQYF. J is TRBJ2-7 and V is TRBV6-1; D perhaps matches TRBD1 (5 bases). V shed 10 bases and J shed 1 base, with 20 bases lying between them. Germline V gene lookup returns CDR1 MNHNS and CDR2 SASEGT. CDR3 length: 15 residues.

The CDR3 coding sequence is TGTGCCAGCAGCGCAGGGGACTACCGGAGCACAGATACGCAGTATTTT. Translation gives CASSAGDYRSTDTQYF. The V and J genes are TRBV9 and TRBJ2-3; perhaps TRBD2 as D (7 bases). Germline V lookup: CDR1 SGDLS, CDR2 YYNGEE. V shed 3 bases and J shed 0 bases, with 14 bases lying between them. The CDR3 totals 16 residues.

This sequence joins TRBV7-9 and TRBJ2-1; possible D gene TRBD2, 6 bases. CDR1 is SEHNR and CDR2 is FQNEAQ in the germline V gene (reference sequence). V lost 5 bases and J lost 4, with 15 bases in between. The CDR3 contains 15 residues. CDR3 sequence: CASSPPAGIYNEQFF. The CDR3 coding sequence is TGTGCCAGCAGCCCCCCCGCGGGGATTTACAATGAGCAGTTCTTC.

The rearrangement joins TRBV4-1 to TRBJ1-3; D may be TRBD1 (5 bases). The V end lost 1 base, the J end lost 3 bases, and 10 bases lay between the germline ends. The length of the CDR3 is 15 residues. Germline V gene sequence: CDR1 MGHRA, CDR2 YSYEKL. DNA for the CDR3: TGCGCCAGCAGCCAAGTTGTAGGGGTTGGAAACACCATATATTTT. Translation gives CASSQVVGVGNTIYF.

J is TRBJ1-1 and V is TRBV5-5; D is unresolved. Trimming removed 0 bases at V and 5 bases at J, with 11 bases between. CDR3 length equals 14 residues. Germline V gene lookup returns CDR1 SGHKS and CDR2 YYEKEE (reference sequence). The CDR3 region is CASSLAQRWTEAFF. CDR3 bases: TGTGCCAGCAGCTTGGCTCAGCGATGGACTGAAGCTTTCTTT. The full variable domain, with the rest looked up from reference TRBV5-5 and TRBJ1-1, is DAGVTQSPTHLIKTRGQQVTLRCSPISGHKSVSWYQQVLGQGPQFIFQYYEKEERGRGNFPDRFSARQFPNYSSELNVNALLLGDSALYLCASSLAQRWTEAFFGQGTRLTVV.

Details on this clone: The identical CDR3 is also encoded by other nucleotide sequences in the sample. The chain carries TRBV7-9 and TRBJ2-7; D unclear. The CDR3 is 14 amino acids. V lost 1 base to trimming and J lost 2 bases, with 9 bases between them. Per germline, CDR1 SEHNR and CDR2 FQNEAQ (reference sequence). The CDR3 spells CASSLGGRPYEQYF. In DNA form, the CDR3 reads TGTGCCAGCAGCTTAGGCGGTAGACCCTACGAGCAGTACTTC.

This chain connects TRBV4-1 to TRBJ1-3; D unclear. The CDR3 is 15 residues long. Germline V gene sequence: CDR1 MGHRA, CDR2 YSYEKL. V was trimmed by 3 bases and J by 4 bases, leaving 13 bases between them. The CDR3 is CASSHGILSGNTIYF. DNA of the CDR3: TGCGCCAGCAGCCACGGGATATTATCCGGAAACACCATATATTTT.

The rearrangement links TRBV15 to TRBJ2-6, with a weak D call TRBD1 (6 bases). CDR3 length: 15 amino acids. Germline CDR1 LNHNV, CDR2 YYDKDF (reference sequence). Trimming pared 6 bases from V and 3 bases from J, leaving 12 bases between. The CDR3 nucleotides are TGTGCCACCAGTAACAGGGTTGGTGGGGCCAACGTCCTGACTTTC. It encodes CATSNRVGGANVLTF. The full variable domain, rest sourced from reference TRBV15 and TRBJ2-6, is DAMVIQNPRYQVTQFGKPVTLSCSQTLNHNVMYWYQQKSSQAPKLLFHYYDKDFNNEADTPDNFQSRRPNTSFCFLDIRSPGLGDTAMYLCATSNRVGGANVLTFGAGSRLTVL.

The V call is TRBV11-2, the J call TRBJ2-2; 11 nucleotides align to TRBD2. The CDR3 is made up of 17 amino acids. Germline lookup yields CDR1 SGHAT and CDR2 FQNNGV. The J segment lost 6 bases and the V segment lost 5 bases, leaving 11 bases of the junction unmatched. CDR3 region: CASSISLAGARAGELFF. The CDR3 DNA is TGTGCCAGCAGCATCTCACTAGCGGGGGCGCGCGCCGGGGAGCTGTTTTTT. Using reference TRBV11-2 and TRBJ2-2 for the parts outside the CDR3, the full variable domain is EAGVAQSPRYKIIEKRQSVAFWCNPISGHATLYWYQQILGQGPKLLIQFQNNGVVDDSQLPKDRFSAERLKGVDSTLKIQPAKLEDSAVYLCASSISLAGARAGELFFGEGSRLTVL.

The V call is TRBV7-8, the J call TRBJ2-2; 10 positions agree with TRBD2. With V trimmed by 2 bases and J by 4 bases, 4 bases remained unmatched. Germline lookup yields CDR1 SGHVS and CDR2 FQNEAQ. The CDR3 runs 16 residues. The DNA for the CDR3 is TGTGCCAGCAGCTTACTAGCGGGAGTGGTCACCGGGGAGCTGTTTTTT. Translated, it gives CASSLLAGVVTGELFF.

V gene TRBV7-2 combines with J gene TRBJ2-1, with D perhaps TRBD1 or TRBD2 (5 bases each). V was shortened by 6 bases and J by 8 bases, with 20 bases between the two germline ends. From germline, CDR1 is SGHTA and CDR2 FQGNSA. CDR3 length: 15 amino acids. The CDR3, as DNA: TGTGCCAGCAGTCTTGGGACGGGCAATTTGGATGAGCAGTTCTTC. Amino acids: CASSLGTGNLDEQFF.

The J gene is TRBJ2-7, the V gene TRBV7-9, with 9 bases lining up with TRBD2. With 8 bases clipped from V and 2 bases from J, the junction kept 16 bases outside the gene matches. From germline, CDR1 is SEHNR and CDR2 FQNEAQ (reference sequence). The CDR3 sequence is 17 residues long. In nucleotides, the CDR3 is TGTGCCAGCTTGGGCAGAGGGGGCGGCGGGAGGGCCTACGAGCAGTACTTC. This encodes CASLGRGGGGRAYEQYF.

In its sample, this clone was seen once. The CDR3 loop is CASSPGSQWEQFF. As DNA, the CDR3 is TGTGCCAGCAGCCCAGGATCCCAATGGGAGCAGTTCTTC. This chain joins TRBV5-5 and TRBJ2-1; D gene unclear. The V gene lost 4 bases and the J gene lost 10 bases, with 15 bases spanning the gap. The V gene's germline CDR1 is SGHKS and CDR2 YYEKEE (reference sequence). The length of the CDR3 is 13 residues.

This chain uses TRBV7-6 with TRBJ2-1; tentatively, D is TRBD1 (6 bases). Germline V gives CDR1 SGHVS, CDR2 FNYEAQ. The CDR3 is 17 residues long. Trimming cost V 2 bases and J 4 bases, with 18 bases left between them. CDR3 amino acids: CASSLRVGEGVYNEQFF. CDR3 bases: TGTGCCAGCAGCTTACGGGTTGGAGAGGGGGTATACAATGAGCAGTTCTTC.

The CDR3 here is CASSFVGANTDTQYF. The CDR3 DNA is TGTGCCAGCAGTTTCGTCGGGGCCAACACAGATACGCAGTATTTT. This chain joins TRBV27 and TRBJ2-3; D may be TRBD1 or TRBD2 (5 bases each). CDR3 length: 15 amino acids. Germline V gene data show CDR1 as MNHEY and CDR2 as SMNVEV (reference sequence). The V end lost 3 bases, the J end lost 2 bases, and 12 bases lay between the germline ends.

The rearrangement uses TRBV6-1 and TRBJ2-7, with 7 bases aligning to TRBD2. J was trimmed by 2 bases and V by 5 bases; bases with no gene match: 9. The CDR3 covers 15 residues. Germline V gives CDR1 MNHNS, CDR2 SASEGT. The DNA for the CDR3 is TGTGCCAGCAGTTTACCGGGACTACCAGCCTACGAGCAGTACTTC. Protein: CASSLPGLPAYEQYF.

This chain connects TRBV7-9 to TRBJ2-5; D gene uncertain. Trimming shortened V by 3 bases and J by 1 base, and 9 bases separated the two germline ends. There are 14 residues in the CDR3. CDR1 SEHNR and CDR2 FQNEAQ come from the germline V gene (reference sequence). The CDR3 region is CASSFSEIQETQYF. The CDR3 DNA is TGTGCCAGCAGCTTTTCAGAAATCCAAGAGACCCAGTACTTC. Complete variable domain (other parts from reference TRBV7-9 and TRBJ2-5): DTGVSQNPRHKITKRGQNVTFRCDPISEHNRLYWYRQTLGQGPEFLTYFQNEAQLEKSRLLSDRFSAERPKGSFSTLEIQRTEQGDSAMYLCASSFSEIQETQYFGPGTRLLVL.

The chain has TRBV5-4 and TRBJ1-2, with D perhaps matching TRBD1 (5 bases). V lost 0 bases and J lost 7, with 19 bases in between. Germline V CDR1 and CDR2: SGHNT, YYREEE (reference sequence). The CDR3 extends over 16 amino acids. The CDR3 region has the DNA TGTGCCAGCAGCTTGGGGTTGGGGACGGCCGTGGGTGGCTACACCTTC. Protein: CASSLGLGTAVGGYTF.

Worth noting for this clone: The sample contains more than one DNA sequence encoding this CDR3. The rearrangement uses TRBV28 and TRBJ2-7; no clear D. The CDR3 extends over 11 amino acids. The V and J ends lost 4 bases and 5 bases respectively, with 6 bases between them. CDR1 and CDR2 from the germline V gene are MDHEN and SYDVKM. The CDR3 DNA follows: TGTGCCAGCAGTTCAGGCAACGAGCAGTACTTC. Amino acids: CASSSGNEQYF.

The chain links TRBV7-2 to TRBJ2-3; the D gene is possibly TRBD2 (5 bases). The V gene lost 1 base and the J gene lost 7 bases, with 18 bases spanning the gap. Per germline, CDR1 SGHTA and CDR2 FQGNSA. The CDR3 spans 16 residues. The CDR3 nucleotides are TGTGCCAGCAGCTTAGATCTAGCCCACTCGGGAAATACGCAGTATTTT. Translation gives CASSLDLAHSGNTQYF.